Described below is a single TCR beta chain sequence and its context. The antigen is not known. In the original analysis: The distant-metastasis classifier for papillary thyroid cancer was built from CDR3 differences across clinicopathological groups. TCRdb ran MiXCR on the PCR reads. These V and J calls originate from TCRdb's pipeline instead of the authors' own analysis. Among approximately 12,000 clones listed, around 33% were seen once. All patients reached thyroid surgery having received no treatment beforehand. This sample was included in a study of metastatic and nonmetastatic thyroid tumors. Looking at the study overall: Samples came from malignant and benign thyroid patients, and repertoires were compared across blood and tumor or nodule tissue.

Germline assignment: CDR1 MNHEY and CDR2 SVGEGT. The ends lost 6 bases at V and 5 bases at J; junction bases unmatched: 5. The CDR3 totals 14 residues. Study-level points and caveats: According to reports, the diversity of TCR beta was significantly higher in malignant thyroid tumors than in benign nodules, and this held in both blood and tumor samples.

V is TRBV6-2 or TRBV6-3 and J is TRBJ1-5; TRBD1 matches 9 bases. The receptor was derived from a male donor with papillary thyroid cancer or a benign thyroid nodule (not recorded which). Some clones in this sample may be carry-over from other donors' samples. Sequencing input: tumor tissue. CDR3 sequence (DNA): TGTGCCAGCAGGGCCAGACAGGGGGATCAGCCCCAGCATTTT. Translated, it gives CASRARQGDQPQHF.